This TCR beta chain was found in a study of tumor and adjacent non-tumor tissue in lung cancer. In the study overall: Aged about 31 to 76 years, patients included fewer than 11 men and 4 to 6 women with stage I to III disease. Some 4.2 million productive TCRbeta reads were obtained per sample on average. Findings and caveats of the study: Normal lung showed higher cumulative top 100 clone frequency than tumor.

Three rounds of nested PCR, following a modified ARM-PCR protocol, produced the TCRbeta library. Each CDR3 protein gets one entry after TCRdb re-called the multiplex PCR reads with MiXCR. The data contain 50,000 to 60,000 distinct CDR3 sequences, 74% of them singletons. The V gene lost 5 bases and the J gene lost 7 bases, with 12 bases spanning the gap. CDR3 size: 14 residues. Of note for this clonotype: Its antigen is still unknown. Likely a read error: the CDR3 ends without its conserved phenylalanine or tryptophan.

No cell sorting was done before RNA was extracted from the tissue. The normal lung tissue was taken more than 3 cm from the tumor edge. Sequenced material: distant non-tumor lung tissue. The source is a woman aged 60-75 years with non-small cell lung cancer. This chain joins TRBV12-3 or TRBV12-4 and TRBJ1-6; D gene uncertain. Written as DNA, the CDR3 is TGTGCCAGCAGTAACGGGCAGGCCAATTCACCCCTCCACTTA. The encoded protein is CASSNGQANSPLHL.